The 17 T cell receptor beta chains presented below share a single source sample, sequenced in a study of shared clonotypes between healthy human individuals. This table comes from immunoSEQ multiplex PCR, and its TCRdb copy is limited to in-frame clones, with some not included. The table records some 450,000 clones, roughly three quarters of them present only once. The sample consisted of PBMCs. Source of these receptors: a woman in her forties in good health. Some clones in this sample may be carry-over from other donors' samples.

This clone appeared once. V and J are TRBV19 and TRBJ2-2, with D perhaps given as TRBD1 or TRBD2 (6 bases each). The V and J ends lost 6 bases and 3 bases respectively, with 11 bases between them. CDR3 size: 14 residues. Germline V gives CDR1 LNHDA, CDR2 SQIVND (reference sequence). In nucleotides, the CDR3 is TGTGCCAGTAGGAAAGGGGGGTACACCGGGGAGCTGTTTTTT. Residues: CASRKGGYTGELFF.

This clone occurred a few times. The rearrangement uses TRBV12-1 and TRBJ1-5; the DNA was not used to check the table's D call, TRBD1. TRBV12-1 is flagged as a pseudogene. The CDR3 runs to 17 residues. CDR3 protein: CASRHRDRGFSNQPQHF. In DNA form, the CDR3 reads TGTGCCAGCAGACACCGGGACAGGGGATTTAGCAATCAGCCCCAGCATTTT.

V gene TRBV7-8 combines with J gene TRBJ1-1; D remains unclear. CDR3 size: 15 residues. Germline V lookup: CDR1 SGHVS, CDR2 FQNEAQ. Trimming pared 5 bases from V and 1 base from J, leaving 14 bases between. CDR3 nucleotide sequence: TGTGCCAGCAGCAACCATTGGACGGCGAACACTGAAGCTTTCTTT. This codes for CASSNHWTANTEAFF.

The chain joins TRBV5-4 to TRBJ2-7; 7 positions match TRBD1. Germline CDR1 reads SGHNT; CDR2 reads YYREEE (reference sequence). Losses at the gene ends were 0 bases for V and 0 bases for J; bases not matched to a gene: 6. The CDR3 extends over 16 amino acids. CDR3 DNA sequence: TGTGCCAGCAGCTTGGAATGGGGACAGAGCTCCTACGAGCAGTACTTC. Its translation: CASSLEWGQSSYEQYF.

This clone appeared many times. V usage is TRBV29-1 and J usage is TRBJ2-5; TRBD1 matches 8 bases. This CDR3 has 14 amino acids. Trimming at V came to 6 bases and at J to 5 bases, leaving 11 bases not matched to a gene. The V gene's germline CDR1 is SQVTM and CDR2 ANQGSEA. CDR3 sequence reads: CSVTGTGTLETQYF. In DNA form, the CDR3 reads TGCAGCGTAACCGGGACAGGAACTCTGGAGACCCAGTACTTC.

This sequence joins TRBV6-6 and TRBJ1-2; 7 bases align to TRBD1. The CDR3 totals 14 residues. The V segment lost 2 bases and the J segment 4 bases; nucleotides outside the gene matches: 4. Per the germline V gene, CDR1 is MNHNY and CDR2 is SVGAGI (reference sequence). The CDR3 loop is CASSYGTGAYGYTF. The CDR3 nucleotides read TGTGCCAGCAGTTACGGTACAGGGGCCTATGGCTACACCTTC.

This clone was seen only once. V usage is TRBV19 and J usage is TRBJ2-5, with unresolved D. Germline assignment: CDR1 LNHDA and CDR2 SQIVND (reference sequence). The CDR3 contains 17 residues. V lost 1 base, J lost 2 bases, and 17 bases lay in between. The CDR3 DNA follows: TGTGCCAGTAGTATAGGGCTAACCGGATCCTATCAAGAGACCCAGTACTTC. Translation gives CASSIGLTGSYQETQYF.

The chain joins TRBV7-9 to TRBJ1-4; D may be TRBD1 (5 bases). V was cut by 1 base and J by 5 bases, with 8 bases left in between. Germline-derived CDR1 and CDR2 are SEHNR and FQNEAQ (reference sequence). The CDR3 runs to 14 residues. CDR3 amino acids: CASSLGGLNEKLFF. The CDR3 coding sequence is TGTGCCAGCAGCTTAGGGGGACTAAATGAAAAACTGTTTTTT. Full variable domain (rest looked up from reference TRBV7-9 and TRBJ1-4): DTGVSQNPRHKITKRGQNVTFRCDPISEHNRLYWYRQTLGQGPEFLTYFQNEAQLEKSRLLSDRFSAERPKGSFSTLEIQRTEQGDSAMYLCASSLGGLNEKLFFGSGTQLSVL.

The chain uses TRBV7-2 and TRBJ2-7, with D unclear. CDR3 length: 12 amino acids. Germline loops: CDR1 SGHTA, CDR2 FQGNSA. V lost 6 bases and J lost 2, with 8 bases in between. CDR3 amino acids: CASSKGTYEQYF. The DNA for the CDR3 is TGTGCCAGCAGTAAGGGCACCTACGAGCAGTACTTC.

This clone was seen only once. The J gene is TRBJ2-3, the V gene TRBV11-2; 7 nucleotides agree with TRBD1. The CDR3 length is 16 residues. Germline V gene lookup returns CDR1 SGHAT and CDR2 FQNNGV. The J segment lost 2 bases and the V segment lost 4 bases, leaving 9 bases of the junction unmatched. The CDR3 loop reads CASSSLGQTITDTQYF. CDR3 DNA sequence: TGTGCCAGCAGCTCGCTGGGACAGACGATCACAGATACGCAGTATTTT.

J is TRBJ2-5 and V is TRBV7-8; D is unresolved. Trimming cost V 1 base and J 4 bases, with 7 bases left between them. Germline CDR1 reads SGHVS; CDR2 reads FQNEAQ. The CDR3 spans 13 residues. The CDR3 protein is CASSLGLPETQYF. CDR3 sequence (DNA): TGTGCCAGCAGCTTAGGACTCCCAGAGACCCAGTACTTC.

This clone was seen only once. The chain employs TRBV28 and TRBJ1-5; possibly TRBD1 for D (5 bases). Trimming took 7 bases from V and 3 from J, leaving 10 bases between them. Germline V CDR1 and CDR2: MDHEN, SYDVKM. This CDR3 is 13 amino acids long. CDR3 bases: TGTGCCAGCATGCGACAGATCAATCAGCCCCAGCATTTT. Amino acid sequence: CASMRQINQPQHF.

This clone was seen just once. This chain links TRBV4-3 with TRBJ2-5; no clear D. The germline V gene encodes CDR1 LGHNA and CDR2 YSLEER. The CDR3 has 13 residues. Trimming shortened V by 0 bases and J by 6 bases, and 8 bases separated the two germline ends. The CDR3 spells CASSQEVRKTQYF. The CDR3 nucleotides are TGCGCCAGCAGCCAAGAAGTGAGGAAGACCCAGTACTTC.

The chain uses TRBV6-5 and TRBJ2-3; tentatively, D is TRBD2 (5 bases). Trimming pared 9 bases from V and 5 bases from J, leaving 12 bases between. The length of the CDR3 is 12 residues. Germline V CDR1 and CDR2: MNHEY, SVGAGI. CDR3: CASRASQDTQYF. As DNA, the CDR3 is TGTGCCAGTCGGGCTAGCCAAGATACGCAGTATTTT.

CDR3 DNA sequence: TGTGCCAGCAGTTCGCCGGGACTAGCGGGAGGGGAGGATGCTGAGCAGTTCTTC. Protein: CASSSPGLAGGEDAEQFF. The chain uses TRBV2 and TRBJ2-1, with TRBD2 matching 16 bases. Germline loops: CDR1 SNHLY, CDR2 FYNNEI. The CDR3 covers 18 residues. Germline trimming cut 5 bases from V and 9 bases from J; bases unmatched to any gene: 13.

This clone was found many times. The same CDR3 arises from other DNA sequences in this sample as well. V is TRBV11-2 and J is TRBJ2-7, with D perhaps TRBD2 (5 bases). The V end lost 5 bases, the J end lost 3 bases, and 17 bases lay between the germline ends. The CDR3 covers 15 residues. Germline V gene data show CDR1 as SGHAT and CDR2 as FQNNGV. The CDR3 bases are TGTGCCAGCAGCCCCCACCGAGCGGACCTCTACGAGCAGTACTTC. Its translation: CASSPHRADLYEQYF. Full variable domain (missing parts from reference TRBV11-2 and TRBJ2-7): EAGVAQSPRYKIIEKRQSVAFWCNPISGHATLYWYQQILGQGPKLLIQFQNNGVVDDSQLPKDRFSAERLKGVDSTLKIQPAKLEDSAVYLCASSPHRADLYEQYFGPGTRLTVT.

The genes are TRBV7-2 and TRBJ2-3; TRBD2 aligns across 13 bases. V was pared by 4 bases and J by 2 bases, with 6 bases of the junction left unmatched. The germline CDR1 and CDR2 sequences are SGHTA and FQGNSA. The CDR3 spans 17 residues. This chain's CDR3 is CASSYHGTSGTTDTQYF. The CDR3 DNA sequence: TGTGCCAGCAGCTATCACGGGACTAGCGGGACCACAGATACGCAGTATTTT.